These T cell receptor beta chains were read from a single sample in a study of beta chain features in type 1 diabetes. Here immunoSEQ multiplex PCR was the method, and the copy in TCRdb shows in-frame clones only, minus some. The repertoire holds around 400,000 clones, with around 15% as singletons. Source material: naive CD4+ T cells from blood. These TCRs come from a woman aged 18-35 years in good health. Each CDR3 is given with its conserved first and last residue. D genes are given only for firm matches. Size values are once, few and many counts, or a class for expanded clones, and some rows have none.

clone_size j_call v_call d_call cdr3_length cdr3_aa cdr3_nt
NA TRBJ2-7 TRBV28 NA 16 CASSLARAFLLPGQYF TGTGCCAGCAGTTTAGCTCGTGCATTCCTCCTACCGGGGCAGTACTTC
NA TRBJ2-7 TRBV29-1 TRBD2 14 CSVVASGRLYEQYF TGCAGCGTGGTTGCTAGCGGGAGACTCTACGAGCAGTACTTC
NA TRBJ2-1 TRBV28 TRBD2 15 CASSPGVAGGPEQFF TGTGCCAGCAGCCCCGGGGTAGCGGGAGGGCCTGAGCAGTTCTTC
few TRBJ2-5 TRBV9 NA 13 CASSVQYQETQYF TGTGCCAGCAGCGTACAGTACCAAGAGACCCAGTACTTC
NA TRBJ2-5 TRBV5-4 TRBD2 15 CASSRTSGSLETQYF TGTGCCAGCAGCCGTACTAGCGGGAGCCTCGAGACCCAGTACTTC
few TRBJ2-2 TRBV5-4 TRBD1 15 CASSIRQGWAGELFF TGTGCCAGCAGCATCCGACAGGGATGGGCCGGGGAGCTGTTTTTT
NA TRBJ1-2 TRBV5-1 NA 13 CASSFGGDYGYTF TGCGCCAGCAGCTTCGGGGGGGACTATGGCTACACCTTC
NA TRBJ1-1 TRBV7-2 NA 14 CASSSMTGGTEAFF TGTGCCAGCAGCTCGATGACGGGGGGGACTGAAGCTTTCTTT
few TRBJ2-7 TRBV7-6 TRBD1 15 CASSSHRGATYEQYF TGTGCCAGCAGCTCACACAGGGGTGCTACCTACGAGCAGTACTTC
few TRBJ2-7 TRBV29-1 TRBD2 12 CSVSRGAYEQYF TGCAGCGTCTCCCGGGGGGCCTACGAGCAGTACTTC
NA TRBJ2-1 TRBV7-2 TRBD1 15 CASSLVGGRIDEQFF TGTGCCAGCAGCTTAGTAGGGGGCAGGATAGATGAGCAGTTCTTC
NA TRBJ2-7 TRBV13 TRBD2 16 CASSFTSGRVSYEQYF TGTGCCAGCAGTTTCACTAGCGGGAGAGTTTCCTACGAGCAGTACTTC
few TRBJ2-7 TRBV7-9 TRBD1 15 CASSLGRTGVGEQYF TGTGCCAGCAGCTTAGGAAGGACAGGGGTCGGAGAGCAGTACTTC
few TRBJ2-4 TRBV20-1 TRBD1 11 CSSGTGRFQYF TGCAGCTCCGGGACAGGTCGGTTTCAGTACTTC
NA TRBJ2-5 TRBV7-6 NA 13 CASSLTGKETQYF TGTGCCAGCAGCCTCACAGGGAAAGAGACCCAGTACTTC
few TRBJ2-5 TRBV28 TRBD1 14 CASSLQGEQETQYF TGTGCCAGCAGCTTACAGGGGGAACAAGAGACCCAGTACTTC
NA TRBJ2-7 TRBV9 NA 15 CASSPTPGSSYEQYF TGTGCCAGCAGCCCCACTCCCGGGAGCTCCTACGAGCAGTACTTC
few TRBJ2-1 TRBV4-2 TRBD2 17 CASSQVEVAGGDNEQFF TGTGCCAGCAGCCAAGTGGAAGTAGCGGGAGGGGACAATGAGCAGTTCTTC
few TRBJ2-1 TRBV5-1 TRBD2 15 CASSLGIAGYNEQFF TGCGCCAGCAGCTTGGGAATAGCGGGCTACAATGAGCAGTTCTTC
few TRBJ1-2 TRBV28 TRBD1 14 CASSRPGQVIGYTF TGTGCCAGCAGTCGGCCGGGACAGGTTATAGGCTACACCTTC
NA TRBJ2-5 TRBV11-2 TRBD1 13 CASSLDRGETQYF TGTGCCAGCAGCCTGGACAGGGGAGAGACCCAGTACTTC
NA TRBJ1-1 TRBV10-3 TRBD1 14 CAISERDRPIEAFF TGTGCCATCAGTGAGCGGGACAGACCGATTGAAGCTTTCTTT
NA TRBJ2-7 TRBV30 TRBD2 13 CAFTTSGTYEQYF TGTGCCTTCACAACTAGCGGGACGTACGAGCAGTACTTC
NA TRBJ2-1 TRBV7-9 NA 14 CATPSLGAGNEQFF TGTGCCACCCCCAGCCTGGGGGCAGGAAATGAGCAGTTCTTC
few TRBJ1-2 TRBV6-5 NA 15 CASSYSIQGDYGYTF TGTGCCAGCAGTTACTCGATACAGGGTGACTATGGCTACACCTTC
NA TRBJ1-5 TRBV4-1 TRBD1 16 CASSQDRTGANQPQHF TGCGCCAGCAGCCAAGATCGTACAGGGGCCAATCAGCCCCAGCATTTT
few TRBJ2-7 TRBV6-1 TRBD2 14 CASSASGSPYEQYF TGTGCCAGCAGCGCTAGCGGGAGTCCCTACGAGCAGTACTTC
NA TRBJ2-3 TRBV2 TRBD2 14 CASLTSVNTDTQYF TGTGCCAGCCTGACTAGCGTGAACACAGATACGCAGTATTTT
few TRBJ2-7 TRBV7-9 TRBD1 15 CASSWGQGIGYEQYF TGTGCCAGCAGCTGGGGACAGGGGATCGGCTACGAGCAGTACTTC
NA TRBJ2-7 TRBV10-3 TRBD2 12 CASRTSLYEQYF TGTGCCTCCAGGACTAGTCTCTACGAGCAGTACTTC
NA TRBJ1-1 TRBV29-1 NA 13 CSVEGLRRTEAFF TGCAGCGTTGAGGGCCTCCGGAGGACTGAAGCTTTCTTT
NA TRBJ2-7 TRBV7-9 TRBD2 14 CASSLLSGTYEQYF TGTGCCAGCAGCTTGCTTAGCGGGACTTACGAGCAGTACTTC
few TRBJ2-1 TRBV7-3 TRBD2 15 CASSSRLAGYNEQFF TGTGCCAGCAGCAGTCGACTAGCGGGATACAATGAGCAGTTCTTC